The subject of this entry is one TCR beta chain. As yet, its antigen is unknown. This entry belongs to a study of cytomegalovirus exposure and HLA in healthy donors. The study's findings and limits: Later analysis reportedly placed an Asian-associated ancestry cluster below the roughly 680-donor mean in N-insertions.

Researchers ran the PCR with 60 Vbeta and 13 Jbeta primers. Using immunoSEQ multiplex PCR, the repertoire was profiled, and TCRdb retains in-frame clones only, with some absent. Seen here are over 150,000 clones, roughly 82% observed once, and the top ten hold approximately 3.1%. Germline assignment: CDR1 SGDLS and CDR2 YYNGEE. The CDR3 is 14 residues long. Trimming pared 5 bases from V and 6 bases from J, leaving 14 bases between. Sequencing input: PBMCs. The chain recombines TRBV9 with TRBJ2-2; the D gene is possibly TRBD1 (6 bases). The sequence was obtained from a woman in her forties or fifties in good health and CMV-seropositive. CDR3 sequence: CASSGDTLSGELFF. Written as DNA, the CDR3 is TGTGCCAGCAGTGGGGACACTCTATCCGGGGAGCTGTTTTTT.